Below, 4 T cell receptor beta chains from the same sample are listed, as sequenced in a study of blood T cell repertoires in COVID-19. Measured with immunoSEQ multiplex PCR; TCRdb has only the in-frame clones, and not every one. The repertoire has approximately 100,000 clones, roughly 87% of them found once; the top ten carry 17%. Sample: peripheral blood. Receptors originate from a woman older than 75 in a cohort sampled during active COVID-19.

The chain joins TRBV7-6 to TRBJ2-1, with TRBD2 identical over 8 bases. CDR1 is SGHVS and CDR2 is FNYEAQ in the germline V gene. This CDR3 is 16 amino acids long. Losses at the gene ends were 3 bases for V and 6 bases for J; bases not matched to a gene: 10. Here the CDR3 DNA reads TGTGCCAGCAGCTTTTTCGGAGTAGCGGGGTTCAATGAGCAGTTCTTC. Encoded protein: CASSFFGVAGFNEQFF. Combining the CDR3 with reference TRBV7-6 and TRBJ2-1 gives the whole variable domain GAGVSQSPRYKVTKRGQDVALRCDPISGHVSLYWYRQALGQGPEFLTYFNYEAQQDKSGLPNDRFSAERPEGSISTLTIQRTEQRDSAMYRCASSFFGVAGFNEQFFGPGTRLTVL.

This clone was counted once. This chain connects TRBV18 to TRBJ2-1, with D possibly matching TRBD2 (6 bases). Germline CDR1 and CDR2: KGHSH and LQKENI. Trimming stripped 0 bases from V and 0 bases from J, with 12 bases between. This CDR3 is built from 17 residues. CDR3 nucleotides: TGTGCCAGCTCACCACCGATGCGGGGTAGCTCCTACAATGAGCAGTTCTTC. Protein product: CASSPPMRGSSYNEQFF. Combining the CDR3 with reference TRBV18 and TRBJ2-1 gives the whole variable domain NAGVMQNPRHLVRRRGQEARLRCSPMKGHSHVYWYRQLPEEGLKFMVYLQKENIIDESGMPKERFSAEFPKEGPSILRIQQVVRGDSAAYFCASSPPMRGSSYNEQFFGPGTRLTVL.

The chain links TRBV18 to TRBJ1-2, with D unresolved. This CDR3 spans 13 amino acids. CDR1 is KGHSH, CDR2 LQKENI, per germline. With 4 bases removed from V and 3 bases from J, the gap between germline ends came to 9 bases. CDR3 protein: CASSRDIDYGYTF. Here the CDR3 DNA reads TGTGCCAGCTCACGCGACATCGACTATGGCTACACCTTC.

This chain uses TRBV5-1 with TRBJ1-3; D may be TRBD1 (6 bases). V shed 4 bases and J shed 0 bases, with 8 bases lying between them. The CDR3 contains 14 residues. Germline V CDR1 and CDR2: SGHRS, YFSETQ. This CDR3 is CASSGDISGNTIYF. The CDR3 DNA follows: TGCGCCAGCAGCGGGGACATCTCTGGAAACACCATATATTTT.